The 7 T cell receptor beta chains reported below all come from one sample, sequenced in a study of T cell clonality in common variable immunodeficiency. Repertoires were generated with immunoSEQ multiplex PCR, while TCRdb's copy carries only in-frame clones and drops some. The sample presents around 57,000 clones, none singletons. The sequencing sample was made of peripheral blood mononuclear cells. These receptor sequences come from a person aged 18 to 69 in good health.

This clone was seen a handful of times. Read sequence stops 3 residues before the CDR3 end, and the germline J gene provides the missing end. This rearrangement joins TRBV7-9 to TRBJ1-2, with 9 positions matching TRBD1. Germline CDR1 and CDR2: SEHNR and FQNEAQ (reference sequence). This CDR3 contains 14 residues. The CDR3 protein is CASSNGQGFDTYTF. The sequenced CDR3 bases are TGTGCCAGCAGCAACGGACAGGGGTTTGATACC.

In this sample, this clone turned up many times. The missing CDR3 end, 3 residues past where the read stops, is filled in from the germline J gene. The J gene is TRBJ2-6, the V gene TRBV5-6; maybe TRBD2 (6 bases). There are 15 residues in the CDR3. The V end was cut by 3 bases, the J end by 2 bases, with 9 bases between. CDR1 is SGHDT and CDR2 is YYEEEE in the germline V gene. CDR3 amino acids: CASSYGGTGANVLTF. The covered CDR3 bases are TGTGCCAGCAGCTATGGGGGGACTGGGGCCAACGTC.

This clone came up many times. The read terminates 3 residues ahead of where the CDR3 ends, so the germline J gene completes it. J is TRBJ2-3 and V is TRBV10-3, with D perhaps assigned TRBD1 or TRBD2 (7 bases each). CDR3 size: 14 residues. Germline lookup yields CDR1 ENHRY and CDR2 SYGVKD. Trimming shortened V by 6 bases and J by 2 bases, and 12 bases separated the two germline ends. The DNA read from the CDR3 is TGTGCCATCAGGAGGGAGGGGGCCACAGATACG. Translating gives CAIRREGATDT. The whole CDR3 region reads CAIRREGATDTQYF.

This clone has a count of ten or more. The covered CDR3 bases are TGCAGCGTTGATCCGGGACAGCGACCCTACAATGAG. It codes for CSVDPGQRPYNE. The whole CDR3 is CSVDPGQRPYNEQFF. The chain combines TRBV29-1 with TRBJ2-1; 7 nucleotides match TRBD1. The read halts 3 residues ahead of the CDR3 end, with the missing end drawn from the germline J gene. Germline lookup yields CDR1 SQVTM and CDR2 ANQGSEA. V lost 3 bases to trimming and J lost 2 bases; unmatched junction nucleotides: 7. The CDR3 runs 15 residues.

This clone was counted at least ten times. The CDR3 end is not reached by the read, which stops 3 residues before it; the germline J gene fills it in. The chain has TRBV5-5 and TRBJ2-1, with 11 bases aligning to TRBD2. Germline V gene data show CDR1 as SGHKS and CDR2 as YYEKEE (reference sequence). J was trimmed by 7 bases and V by 5 bases; bases with no gene match: 5. The CDR3 contains 14 residues. CDR3 in amino acids: CASSWVAGGNEQFF. CDR3 DNA, as far as it was read: TGTGCCAGCAGTTGGGTAGCGGGAGGGAATGAG.

This clone is categorized as medium-sized. The read is 3 residues too short to cover the CDR3 end, so that end is filled in from the germline J gene. The rearrangement uses TRBV2 and TRBJ2-3; 7 bases are a match to TRBD2. Germline CDR1 reads SNHLY; CDR2 reads FYNNEI. This CDR3 spans 14 amino acids. The J segment lost 2 bases and the V segment lost 7 bases, leaving 6 bases of the junction unmatched. CDR3 DNA, as far as it was read: TGTGCCAGCACATGGACTAGGCTCACAGATACG. Translated, it gives CASTWTRLTDT. The whole CDR3 sequence is CASTWTRLTDTQYF.

This clone was seen many times. The CDR3 is cut off 3 residues early in the read; its end comes from the germline J gene. V and J are TRBV4-1 and TRBJ2-7; D is ambiguous. V shed 0 bases and J shed 5 bases, with 20 bases lying between them. The CDR3 has 17 amino acids. Germline CDR1 is MGHRA and CDR2 is YSYEKL. CDR3 region: CASSQDLRVTPKHEQYF. Incomplete CDR3 DNA: TGCGCCAGCAGCCAAGATCTAAGGGTAACTCCGAAGCACGAG.